This T cell receptor (beta chain) was observed in a study of T cell repertoires in cytomegalovirus infection. Overall study: An indication of both CMV infection and matching HLA type came from public TCR beta signatures.

TCRdb processed the reads anew with MiXCR; each CDR3 protein has one entry. Of about 770,000 distinct CDR3 sequences in the sample, about 28% were seen once. About this clonotype itself: Its antigen remains unidentified.

The sequence was obtained from a human donor in good health (CMV status not recorded). Some clones in this sample may be carry-over from other donors' samples. Sample: cultured CD8+ T cells from PBMCs, taken from culture after CMV antigen stimulation.

The CDR3 sequence is CASSYSSGGRTQYF. CDR3 DNA: TGTGCCAGCAGTTACTCGTCAGGAGGTCGGACCCAGTACTTC. The chain couples TRBV6-5 to TRBJ2-5, with D maybe TRBD2 (5 bases). Trimming took off 0 bases at V and 7 bases at J, with 12 bases between the two ends. This CDR3 spans 14 amino acids. The germline gives CDR1 MNHEY, CDR2 SVGAGI.